Listed below are T cell receptor beta chains from one sample, sequenced in a study of identical twins. TCRdb re-called the 5' RACE reads through MiXCR, storing one row per CDR3 protein. The sample carries just under 650,000 distinct CDR3 sequences, just over 7% recorded once. A further study also used this sample, focusing on yellow fever vaccine responses in identical twins.

The sample comprised PBMCs. Receptor source: a woman aged 18-35 years in good health. Both conserved end residues are part of each CDR3. D genes are given only for firm matches. Part of the rows lack a size; the others show once, few, many or a class for expanded clones.

TRBJ1-5 TRBV6-5 many . TGTGCCAGCAGTTACAAGGGGGAAAGCAATCAGCCCCAGCATTTT CASSYKGESNQPQHF
TRBJ2-2 TRBV5-8 few . TGTGCCAGCAGCTTGGACTACACCGGGGAGCTGTTTTTT CASSLDYTGELFF
TRBJ2-3 TRBV4-2 . TRBD1 TGTGCCAGCAGCCCCCTAGCTTCGGGACAGGGGATAGATACGCAGTATTTT CASSPLASGQGIDTQYF
TRBJ2-7 TRBV10-2 . . TGCGCCAGCAGTTGGGACACCGGCTCCTACGAGCAGTACTTC CASSWDTGSYEQYF
TRBJ1-1 TRBV4-1 few . TGCGCCAGCCAATTAGAGGGGAGGAAATGGGACACTGAAGCTTTCTTT CASQLEGRKWDTEAFF
TRBJ1-1 TRBV18 many TRBD1 TGTGCCAGCTCACCTTCCCGACAGGGGACTGCGACTGAAGCTTTCTTT CASSPSRQGTATEAFF
TRBJ2-1 TRBV6-5 . TRBD1 TGTGCCAGCAGTTATACTGGACAGGGGGGATACAATGAGCAGTTCTTC CASSYTGQGGYNEQFF
TRBJ2-3 TRBV20-1 . TRBD2 TGCAGTGCTTCCCTAGCGGGGGGGCCAAACACAGATACGCAGTATTTT CSASLAGGPNTDTQYF
TRBJ2-2 TRBV5-6 . TRBD1 TGTGCCAGCAGCTTGGAGGCGACAGGGGGCGCGGTCCGGGAGCTGTTTTTT CASSLEATGGAVRELFF
TRBJ2-1 TRBV5-1 few . TGCGCCAGCTCCGGTCGCAATGAGCAGTTCTTC CASSGRNEQFF
TRBJ2-3 TRBV12-3/TRBV12-4 . TRBD2 TGTGCCAGCAGTCTACTAGCGCGCACAGATACGCAGTATTTT CASSLLARTDTQYF
TRBJ1-4 TRBV6-2/TRBV6-3 many TRBD1 TGTGCCAGCAGTTACGACGCGAAAAGACAGGGAACCCAAAGCCTCAGTGAAAAACTGTTTTTT CASSYDAKRQGTQSLSEKLFF